This TCR beta chain was found in a study of T cell responses to AZD1222 COVID-19 vaccine (dated by TCRdb to 2020 to 2022). For context, the study as a whole: AZD1222 recipients given second doses at about 4 weeks or at about 12 weeks were pooled, since spike-specific TCR depth and breadth were not found to differ between the two schedules. A total of roughly 240 trial participants underwent TCR sequencing, of whom some 210 received two doses of AZD1222 and roughly 25 received two doses of the MenACWY control vaccine. Trial participants were enrolled into age subgroups of 18-55, 56-69 and 70-plus years, which contained roughly 140, 27 and 60 TCR-sequenced participants, respectively. Study-wide findings and limitations: Because no day 14 peak-response samples were available, repertoires were characterized only after the peak T cell response. A significant rise in spike-specific TCR breadth and depth was observed after two AZD1222 doses relative to day 0 and relative to MenACWY recipients. CD4 TCRs associated with the vaccine covered the entire spike protein, and the dominant responses were in regions 160-218 and 743-854. Reportedly, close to half of the unique spike-specific TCRs recognized epitopes lying outside the regions that are mutated in the B.1.351 and B.1.1.7 variants. In the small 56-69-year group, the increase in depth fell short of significance, most likely because of low power. Participants were mostly white British and included more females than males, and it was suggested by the authors that clonal diversity may have been underestimated. Only six AZD1222 recipients were SARS-CoV-2 seropositive at baseline, limiting conclusions about previously exposed vaccinees.

The time point label on this specimen signifies: baseline before first vaccination. Vaccinee samples were obtained from the UK trials COV001 and COV002, which included a single-blind randomized controlled phase 2/3 trial of AZD1222 (ChAdOx1 nCoV-19) in healthy adults. Trial participant PBMC samples were collected at day 0 and day 28 after the second dose for TCRbeta chain sequencing. The CDR3 regions of human TCRbeta chains were subjected to immunosequencing. The published analysis was carried out like this. Repertoire TCRs were matched against a reference library of SARS-CoV-2-specific TCRs generated with the MIRA antigen-specificity platform. Breadth was defined as the fraction of unique TCRs that were SARS-CoV-2-associated. Depth was defined as the fraction of total T cells that were SARS-CoV-2-associated. Using the MIRA data, every spike-specific TCR was mapped to the spike region that the TCR reacted to and assigned to either a CD4 or a CD8 class. Log10-transformed breadth and depth values were compared by one-way ANOVA with Sidak's multiple comparisons tests. This is the immuneACCESS table as TCRdb keeps it, with only in-frame sequences that have V and J called. A part of the clones is gone; compared with another copy, unresolved V genes explain less than half, and the rest is unexplained. D and trimming come from the DNA, and the V and J calls and clone size come from that table. In all, the sample holds 95,000 to 150,000 clones, and roughly 87% of those were seen once. The ten largest clones capture around a tenth of the sample.

V is pared back by 4 bases and J by 1 base, with 17 bases lying between the germline termini. The CDR3 starts with the cysteine, ends with the phenylalanine, and has 16 residues. The DNA shown is the 48-base CDR3, in frame from base 1. As encoded in the germline V gene, CDR1 is MNHEY while CDR2 is SVGEGT. On this clone itself: The antigen it recognizes is unknown. It has no much larger one-base neighbor in the sample; base qualities were not kept.

Sequencing was performed on peripheral blood, taken on day 0 of AZD1222 vaccination. This TCR was sampled from an adult in good health. The chain uses TRBV6-2 or TRBV6-3 and TRBJ2-7; a weak D assignment points to TRBD1 (5 bases agree). CDR3 sequence: CASSSMIRVRSYEQYF. The DNA sequence is TGTGCCAGCAGTTCGATGATCAGGGTACGGTCCTACGAGCAGTACTTC.